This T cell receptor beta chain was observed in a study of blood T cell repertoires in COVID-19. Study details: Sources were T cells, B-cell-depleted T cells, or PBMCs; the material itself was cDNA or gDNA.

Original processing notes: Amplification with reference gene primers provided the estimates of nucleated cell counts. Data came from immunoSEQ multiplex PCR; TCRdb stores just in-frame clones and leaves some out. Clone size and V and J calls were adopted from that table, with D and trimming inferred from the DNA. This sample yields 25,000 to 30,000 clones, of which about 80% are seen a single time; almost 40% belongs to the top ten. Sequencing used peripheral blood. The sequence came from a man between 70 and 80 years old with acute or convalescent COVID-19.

CDR3 sequence reads: CASSWGDGLSTDTQYF. The DNA of the CDR3 is TGTGCCAGCAGTTGGGGGGACGGATTGAGCACAGATACGCAGTATTTT. The chain uses TRBV27 and TRBJ2-3, with D perhaps TRBD2 (6 bases). Germline CDR1 and CDR2: MNHEY and SMNVEV (reference sequence). Trimming took off 4 bases at V and 0 bases at J, with 14 bases between the two ends. This CDR3 comprises 16 residues.